One T cell receptor (beta chain) is described in this entry. The antigen it recognizes is unknown. No base qualities exist here, and no much larger clone lies one base off it. In total, fewer than 750 healthy bone marrow donors made up the cohort. All cohort members were sampled while nominally healthy, although unrecorded immune exposures were likely present. The donor was CMV seronegative and was included in the group of a few hundred seronegative cohort members. Every donor gave a peripheral blood sample, and the peripheral blood mononuclear cells from that sample were used for TCR beta sequencing. The Qiagen DNeasy Blood Extraction Kit was used to extract genomic DNA from the blood cell samples. The CDR3 numbers 15 residues from cysteine through phenylalanine. Only the CDR3 part of the read is kept: 45 bases, read in frame from the first base. Sequences MNHNY (CDR1) and SVGAGI (CDR2) are obtained from the germline V gene (reference sequence). The trim is 5 bases for V and 4 bases for J, with a gap of 14 bases between the germline ends.

The sample comes from a study of cytomegalovirus exposure and HLA in healthy donors (dated by TCRdb to about 2017). Describing the broader study: In an earlier analysis of 587 of the donors, about 260 Gb of sequence data and approximately 120 million unique TCR beta sequences from about 179 million T cells were reported. Among some 400 genotyped donors of the cohort, an average of roughly 230,000 unique TCR beta nucleotide sequences was sequenced per donor, of which 15% to 20% were non-productive. To predict cytomegalovirus infection status, the study brought together high-throughput TCR immunosequencing, statistical association of individual TCRs with disease status, and machine learning. Rather than drawing on any new phenotypic data, the later analysis identified candidate immune exposures from TCR beta sequences and the way those sequences occurred across donors. A handful of DR-DQ haplotypes were treated as single units for association and clustering because of strong linkage in the cohort. The genetic ancestry cluster associated with self-reported Caucasian donors included around 76% of the roughly 400 genotyped donors. HLA typing covered class I and class II loci at four-digit resolution. All discovery cohort repertoires had been generated using a single sequencing platform. In addition to the first cohort of 650 to 800 subjects, a separate validation cohort of approximately 130 different subjects was used. The study used immunosequencing to profile the T cell repertoires of approximately 650 subjects and linked those repertoires to cytomegalovirus serostatus. The number of donors typed differed by locus, with roughly 620-630 for A, B, C, DRB1 and DQB1, around 500 for DQA1, about 610 for DPA1, and 400 to 490 for DPB1. The study aimed to test whether signatures of past pathogen exposure could be identified by cataloging public T cell receptors. An early release that covered roughly 600 HLA-typed donors contained around 300 gigabases of sequencing data and some 87 million unique TCR sequences. To study patterns of TCR occurrence, a later analysis re-analyzed previously published TCR beta repertoires from 650 to 750 donors and added high-resolution HLA genotyping. A later genetic analysis used genome-wide SNP genotypes for about three fifths of the 666 donors, treating that subset as a discovery cohort. Alongside the repertoire data, information on donor age, sex, ethnicity and CMV serostatus was compiled. To decide whether each TCR beta V gene segment behaved as functional or pseudogenic, an earlier analysis of nearly 600 of the donors relied on high-throughput TCR beta sequencing. The paper as a whole reports these results and caveats: The sequencing pipeline was judged likely to have produced a cluster of highly shared sequence variants as a technical artifact. Because HLA typing was missing for some donors at each locus, association tests included only the typed subset. When HLA alleles, especially DR and DQ, strongly co-occurred, attributing TCR associations to individual alleles was difficult. Linkage disequilibrium might explain the correlated functional status among segregating V segments, but an unknown experimental factor could not be excluded. The only immune exposure information available for the cohort was CMV serostatus. Because counts were too low, more than 15 rarely observed V segments, including chromosome 9 orphons, were excluded from the earlier analysis of roughly 580 of the donors. In this cohort, only TCR beta chains were sequenced, and detectable features were limited by the absence of alpha or paired-chain data. A later analysis found that TCR association rates varied across HLA loci, with DRB1 alleles showing the most associated TCRs and HLA-C alleles the fewest. Because the 87-base-pair reads could not distinguish some IMGT-functional V segments, including TRBV6-2 and TRBV6-3, those segments were excluded. In an earlier analysis of about 600 of the donors, most TCR beta V segments appeared in productive rearrangements about 87% or about 30% of the time, broadly matching IMGT annotations. Most TCR sequences were observed very rarely across donors, whereas some public TCRs were present in many individuals. In a later analysis, HLA-associated TCR beta chains were found to be more clonally expanded and to have lower generation probabilities than equally common non-associated chains. According to a later genetic analysis, donors in an Asian-associated ancestry cluster had fewer N-insertions in productive TCRs than the roughly 670-donor mean. In a later genetic analysis, a missense DCLRE1C variant was associated with V-gene and J-gene trimming of TCR beta chains, and the association was replicated in an independent cohort. A later analysis associated 15,000 or so TCR beta sequences with specific HLA alleles at a false discovery rate of 0.05. In vitro tests confirmed that a few of the cytomegalovirus-associated TCR beta chains recognize cytomegalovirus antigens. In a later analysis, several top co-occurrence clusters were reported to appear linked to parvovirus B19, influenza, CMV and Epstein-Barr virus. The study listed approximately 150 TCR beta chains as associated with cytomegalovirus. The presence/absence analyses assumed that sequencing depth was roughly uniform across donors, and that assumption may not be true. Cytomegalovirus status was reported to be diagnosed by the classifier with high specificity and sensitivity in both the original and validation cohorts. The authors suggested that the approach could potentially be generalized to other disease states and immunological phenotypes. A later analysis found that most CMV-associated TCR beta chains appeared HLA-restricted, with HLA associations seemingly driven largely by CMV exposure. A further reported finding was that TCR beta sequences accurately predicted the HLA-A and HLA-B alleles for most subjects in the first cohort.

The library came from the immunoSEQ multiplex PCR assay. The multiplex PCR relied on a mix of 60 forward primers for TCR Vbeta segments and 13 reverse primers for TCR Jbeta segments. The CDR3 region of rearranged TCR beta genes was amplified from genomic DNA by a multiplex PCR assay. On the Illumina HiSeq System, the amplified TCR beta libraries were sequenced as 87-base-pair reads. In the original analysis: Across the 670 or so repertoires, a later analysis counted tens of millions of unique TCR beta chains, 9.5 million to 12 million of which were shared by at least two donors. To remove PCR and sequencing errors, raw reads were error-corrected and collapsed into unique sequences using a nearest-neighbor algorithm that merged closely related sequences. To assign V, D and J gene segments, CDR3 sequences were aligned to IMGT reference sequences. For a sequence to be retained, a match of at least six nucleotides was required to both a V gene segment and a J gene segment. Rearrangements were classified as productive when the CDR3 lacked stop codons and remained in frame with V and J, and all other rearrangements were classified as non-productive. Following IMGT convention, CDR3 was defined as the stretch from the second conserved V-encoded cysteine to the conserved J-encoded phenylalanine. The earlier analysis of some 540 of the donors excluded any sequence lacking an unambiguous match to a single V gene segment. An earlier analysis of several hundred of the donors called V segments functional above 56.7% productive rearrangements and segregating when the between-donor standard deviation exceeded 5%. A statistical classification framework was built to diagnose cytomegalovirus status from the catalog of TCR beta chain sequences. V and J gene assignment, in a later analysis, came from comparing TCR nucleotide sequences with IMGT/GENE-DB human TR gene sequences. The TCRdist pipeline was used in a later analysis to assign CDR3 sequences and most-parsimonious VDJ recombination scenarios. A later analysis defined each TCR beta chain by its CDR3 amino acid sequence plus V-gene family, and excluded reads lacking a unique V-gene family. As a way to deal with suspected cross-contamination and a sequencing artifact, a later analysis dropped 500 to 700 nucleotide sequences that were highly shared and had low generation probability. A later analysis calculated a clonal expansion index for each public chain from normalized within-repertoire ranks of inferred template counts. In a later analysis, generation probabilities were computed using a VDJ recombination model fitted to out-of-frame rearrangements, and the results were checked against IGoR. Hypergeometric tests were used in a later analysis to score TCR-TCR, TCR-HLA and TCR-CMV co-occurrence, with a repertoire-size bias correction applied to the TCR pairs. To estimate false discovery rates, a later analysis permuted the HLA or CMV assignments 20 times. A later analysis grouped co-occurring TCRs with DBSCAN, adding TCRdist sequence similarity when clustering within HLA-allele-positive subsets. Repertoires with fewer than 30,000 or more than 120,000 public chains were left out of co-occurrence clustering, as were a handful of repertoires with anomalous nucleotide sharing. TCRdb stores this immuneACCESS table with in-frame sequences only. Part of the clones is absent; in the studies checked, under half of the shortfall reflects unresolved V genes, and no reason is known for the rest. V, J and clone size are those of that table, while D and trimming were read from the DNA. This sample has under 110,000 clones in its table, and around 80% of those were observed once. The ten largest clones add up to around 2.5% of the sample.

The material sequenced was PBMCs. In this chain, TRBV6-6 is recombined with TRBJ2-2, with the D gene too uncertain to name. The receptor comes from a man in his forties in good health and CMV-seronegative. The CDR3 here reads CASSPSIGLTGELFF. The DNA reads TGTGCCAGCAGTCCCTCGATTGGGCTCACCGGGGAGCTGTTTTTT.